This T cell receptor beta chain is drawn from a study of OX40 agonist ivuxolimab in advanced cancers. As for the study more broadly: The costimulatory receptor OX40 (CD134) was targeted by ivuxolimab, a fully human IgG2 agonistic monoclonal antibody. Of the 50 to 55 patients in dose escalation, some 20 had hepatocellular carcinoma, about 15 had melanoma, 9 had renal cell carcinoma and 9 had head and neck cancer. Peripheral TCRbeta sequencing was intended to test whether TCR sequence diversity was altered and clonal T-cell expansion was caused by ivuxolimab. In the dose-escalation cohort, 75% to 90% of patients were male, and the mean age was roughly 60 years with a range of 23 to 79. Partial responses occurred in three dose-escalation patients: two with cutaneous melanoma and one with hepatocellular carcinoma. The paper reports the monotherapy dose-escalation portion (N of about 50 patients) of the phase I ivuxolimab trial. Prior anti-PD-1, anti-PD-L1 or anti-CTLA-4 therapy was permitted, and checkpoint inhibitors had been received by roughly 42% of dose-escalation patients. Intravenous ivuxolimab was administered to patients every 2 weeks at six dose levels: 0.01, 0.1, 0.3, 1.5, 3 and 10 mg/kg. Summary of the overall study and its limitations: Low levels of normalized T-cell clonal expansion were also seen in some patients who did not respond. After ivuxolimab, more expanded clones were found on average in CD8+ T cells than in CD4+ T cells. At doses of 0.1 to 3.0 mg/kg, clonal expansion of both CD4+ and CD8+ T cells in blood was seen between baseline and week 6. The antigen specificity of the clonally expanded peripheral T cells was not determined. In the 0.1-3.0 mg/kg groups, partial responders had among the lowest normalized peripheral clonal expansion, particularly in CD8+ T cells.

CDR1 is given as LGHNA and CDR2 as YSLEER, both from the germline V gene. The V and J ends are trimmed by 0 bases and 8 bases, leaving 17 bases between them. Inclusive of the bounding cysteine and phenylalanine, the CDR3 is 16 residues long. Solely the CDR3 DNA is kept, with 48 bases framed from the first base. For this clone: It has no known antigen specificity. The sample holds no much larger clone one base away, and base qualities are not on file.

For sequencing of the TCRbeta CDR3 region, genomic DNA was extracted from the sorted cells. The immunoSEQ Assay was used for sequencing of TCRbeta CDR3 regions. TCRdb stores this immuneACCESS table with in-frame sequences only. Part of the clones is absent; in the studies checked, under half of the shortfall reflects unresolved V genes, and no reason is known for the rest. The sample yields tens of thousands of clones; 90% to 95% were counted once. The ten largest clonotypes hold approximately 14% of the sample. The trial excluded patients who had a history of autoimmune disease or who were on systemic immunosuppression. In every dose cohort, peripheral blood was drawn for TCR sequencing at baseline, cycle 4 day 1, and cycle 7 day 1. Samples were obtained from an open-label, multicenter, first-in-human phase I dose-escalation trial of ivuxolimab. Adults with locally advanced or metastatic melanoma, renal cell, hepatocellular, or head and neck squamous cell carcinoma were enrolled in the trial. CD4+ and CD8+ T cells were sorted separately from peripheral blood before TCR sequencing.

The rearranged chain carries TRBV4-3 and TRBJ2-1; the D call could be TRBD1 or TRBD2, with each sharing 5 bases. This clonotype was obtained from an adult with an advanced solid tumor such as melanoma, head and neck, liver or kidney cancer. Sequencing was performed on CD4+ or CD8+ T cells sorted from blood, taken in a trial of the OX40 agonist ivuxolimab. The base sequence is TGCGCCAGCAGCCAAGATAGGGACGAGCGGAGCGATGAGCAGTTCTTC. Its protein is CASSQDRDERSDEQFF.